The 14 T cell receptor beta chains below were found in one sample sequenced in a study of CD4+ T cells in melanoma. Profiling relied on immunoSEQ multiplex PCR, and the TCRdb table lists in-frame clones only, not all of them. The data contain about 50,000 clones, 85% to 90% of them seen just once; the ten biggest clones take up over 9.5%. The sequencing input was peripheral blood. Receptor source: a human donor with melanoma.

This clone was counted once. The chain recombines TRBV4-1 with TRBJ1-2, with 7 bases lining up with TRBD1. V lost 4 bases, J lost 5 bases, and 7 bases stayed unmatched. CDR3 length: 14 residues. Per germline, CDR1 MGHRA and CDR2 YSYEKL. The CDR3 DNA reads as TGCGCCAGCAGCCCCGGACAGGAGAAGTATGGCTACACCTTC. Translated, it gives CASSPGQEKYGYTF.

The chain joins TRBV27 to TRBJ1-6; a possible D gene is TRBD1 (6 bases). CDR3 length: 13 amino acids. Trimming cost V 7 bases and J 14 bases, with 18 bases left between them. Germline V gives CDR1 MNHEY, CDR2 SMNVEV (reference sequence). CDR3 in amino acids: CASKFTGPGALHF. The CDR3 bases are TGTGCCAGCAAGTTTACGGGCCCAGGGGCCCTCCACTTT.

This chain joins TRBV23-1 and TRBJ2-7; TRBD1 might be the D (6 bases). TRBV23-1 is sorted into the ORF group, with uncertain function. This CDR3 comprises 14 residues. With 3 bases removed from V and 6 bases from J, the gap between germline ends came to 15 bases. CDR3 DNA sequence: TGCGCCAGCAGTCATGACAGGTGGTTCGTCGAGCAGTACTTC. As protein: CASSHDRWFVEQYF.

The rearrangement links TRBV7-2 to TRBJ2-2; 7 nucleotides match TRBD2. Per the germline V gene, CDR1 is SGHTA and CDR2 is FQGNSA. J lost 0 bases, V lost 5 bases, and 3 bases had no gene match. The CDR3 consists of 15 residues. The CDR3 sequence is CASSVSGPNTGELFF. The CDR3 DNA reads TGTGCCAGCAGCGTTAGCGGGCCGAACACCGGGGAGCTGTTTTTT.

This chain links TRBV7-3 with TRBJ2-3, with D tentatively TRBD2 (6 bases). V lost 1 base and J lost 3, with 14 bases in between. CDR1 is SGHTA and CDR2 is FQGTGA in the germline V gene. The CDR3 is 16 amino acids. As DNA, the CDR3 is TGTGCCAGCAGCTTAAAGCCGGGGGTCCTAACAGATACGCAGTATTTT. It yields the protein CASSLKPGVLTDTQYF.

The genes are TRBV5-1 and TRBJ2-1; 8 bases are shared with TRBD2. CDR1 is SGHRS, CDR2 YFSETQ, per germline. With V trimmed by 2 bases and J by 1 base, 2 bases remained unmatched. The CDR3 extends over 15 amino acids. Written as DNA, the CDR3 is TGCGCCAGCAGCTTTCGCGGGGGGTCCTACAATGAGCAGTTCTTC. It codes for CASSFRGGSYNEQFF. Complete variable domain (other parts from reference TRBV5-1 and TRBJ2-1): KAGVTQTPRYLIKTRGQQVTLSCSPISGHRSVSWYQQTPGQGLQFLFEYFSETQRNKGNFPGRFSGRQFSNSRSEMNVSTLELGDSALYLCASSFRGGSYNEQFFGPGTRLTVL.

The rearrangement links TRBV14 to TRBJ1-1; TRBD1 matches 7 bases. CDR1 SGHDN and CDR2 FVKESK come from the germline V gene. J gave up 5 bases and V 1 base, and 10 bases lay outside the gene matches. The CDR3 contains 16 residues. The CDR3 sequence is CASSQGGKGATTEAFF. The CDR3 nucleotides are TGTGCCAGCAGCCAAGGTGGAAAGGGGGCGACTACTGAAGCTTTCTTT.

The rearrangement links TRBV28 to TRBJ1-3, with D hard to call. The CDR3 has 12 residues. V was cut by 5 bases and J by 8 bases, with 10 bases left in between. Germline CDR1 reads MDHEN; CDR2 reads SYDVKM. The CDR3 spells CASSTPGYTIYF. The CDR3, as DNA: TGTGCCAGCAGTACCCCGGGGTACACCATATATTTT.

This CDR3 is CATSRGDTYEQYF. The CDR3 nucleotides are TGTGCCACCAGCAGAGGGGACACCTACGAGCAGTACTTC. The chain is built from TRBV15 and TRBJ2-7, with TRBD1 as a possible D gene (6 bases). The CDR3 totals 13 residues. V lost 1 base and J 2 bases, leaving 6 bases between the germline ends. The V gene's germline CDR1 is LNHNV and CDR2 YYDKDF (reference sequence).

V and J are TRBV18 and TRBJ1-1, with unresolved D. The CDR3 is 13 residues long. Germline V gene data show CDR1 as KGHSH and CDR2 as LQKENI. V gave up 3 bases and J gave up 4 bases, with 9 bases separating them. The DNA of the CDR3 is TGTGCCAGCTCACCGTGGGTTGGCACTGAAGCTTTCTTT. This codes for CASSPWVGTEAFF.

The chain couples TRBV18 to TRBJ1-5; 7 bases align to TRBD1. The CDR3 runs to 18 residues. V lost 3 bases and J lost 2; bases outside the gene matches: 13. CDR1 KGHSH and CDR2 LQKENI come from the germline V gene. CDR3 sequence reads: CASSPSGQTYSGNQPQHF. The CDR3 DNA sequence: TGTGCCAGCTCACCGTCGGGACAGACCTATTCGGGCAATCAGCCCCAGCATTTT.

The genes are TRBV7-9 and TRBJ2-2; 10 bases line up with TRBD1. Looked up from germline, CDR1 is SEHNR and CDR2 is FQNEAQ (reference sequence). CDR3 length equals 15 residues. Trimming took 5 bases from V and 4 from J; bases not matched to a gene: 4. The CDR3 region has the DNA TGTGCCAGCAGCGCCGGGACAGGGGTCACCGGGGAGCTGTTTTTT. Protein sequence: CASSAGTGVTGELFF.

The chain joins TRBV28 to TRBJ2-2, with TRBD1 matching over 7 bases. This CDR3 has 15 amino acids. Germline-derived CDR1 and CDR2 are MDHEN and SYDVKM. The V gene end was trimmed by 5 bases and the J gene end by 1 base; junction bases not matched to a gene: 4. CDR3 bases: TGTGCCAGCAGTCAAGGACAGGTGAACACCGGGGAGCTGTTTTTT. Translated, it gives CASSQGQVNTGELFF.

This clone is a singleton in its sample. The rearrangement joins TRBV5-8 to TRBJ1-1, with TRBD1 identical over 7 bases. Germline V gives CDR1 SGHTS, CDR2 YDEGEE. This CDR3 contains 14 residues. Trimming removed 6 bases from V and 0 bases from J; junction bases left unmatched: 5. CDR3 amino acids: CASTDRAMNTEAFF. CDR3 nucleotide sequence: TGTGCCAGCACCGACAGGGCCATGAACACTGAAGCTTTCTTT. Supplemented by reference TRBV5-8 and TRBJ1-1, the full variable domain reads EAGVTQSPTHLIKTRGQQATLRCSPISGHTSVYWYQQALGLGLQFLLWYDEGEERNRGNFPPRFSGRQFPNYSSELNVNALELEDSALYLCASTDRAMNTEAFFGQGTRLTVV.